A single T cell receptor beta chain is shown here with its context. Its antigen remains unknown. A far larger clone differs by one base, so this is likely a read error. The assay was immunoSEQ multiplex PCR, and TCRdb's table has in-frame clones only and misses some. Of approximately 400,000 clones in the sample, roughly 94% were seen once. Germline-derived CDR1 and CDR2 are SGHDN and FVKESK. V lost 4 bases to trimming and J lost 1 base, with 4 bases between them. This CDR3 has 12 amino acids. These data belong to a study of Ad26.COV2.S vaccination and SARS-CoV-2 variants. Points from the study as a whole: A substantial breadth of spike-specific CD8+ and CD4+ T cell responses after vaccination has been reported. Recipients of vaccine and of placebo showed similar breadth of their non-spike TCR repertoires. Placebo recipients had lower spike-specific TCR breadth than vaccine recipients. TCR breadth and depth analyses may have underestimated total T cell responses.

Sequenced material: peripheral blood, taken after recovery from COVID-19. This chain joins TRBV14 and TRBJ1-1; D is undetermined. This TCR derives from a human donor who had recovered from COVID-19. This CDR3 is CASSPRNTEAFF. In DNA, the CDR3 is TGTGCCAGCAGCCCCCGGAACACTGAAGCTTTCTTT.